This TCR beta chain was retrieved from a study of shared T cell receptors in the human thymus. Generated by immunoSEQ multiplex PCR, the TCRdb table keeps only in-frame clones and is missing some. The repertoire holds some 700,000 clones, over 75% seen once, with about 0.011% in the top ten. CDR1 and CDR2 (germline): SGHAT, FQNNGV. V trimming: 7 bases; J trimming: 2 bases; junction bases outside the gene matches: 7. The CDR3 length is 14 residues. These records were also assigned to another study, of human thymus T cells. From that report: Obtained as resections during corrective heart surgery, the thymus tissue was then studied.

The sequenced material came from thymocytes. The receptor's source is a girl under two years old with a congenital heart defect. This chain uses TRBV11-2 with TRBJ2-7, with 8 bases lining up with TRBD1. Written as DNA, the CDR3 is TGTGCCAGCATCCAGGGGGCTGGTACCTACGAGCAGTACTTC. It encodes CASIQGAGTYEQYF.